This passage covers 10 T cell receptor beta chains from one sample sequenced in a study of CD8 T cells in Susac syndrome. Random hexamers were used to reverse transcribe about 0.5 to 1 ug of RNA. In TCRdb, the immunoSEQ multiplex PCR reads were re-called with MiXCR into one record per CDR3 protein. The sample consists of a few hundred thousand distinct CDR3 sequences, 95% of them appearing once. The sequencing input was CD4+ T cells from PBMCs. These receptors all stem from a human donor with multiple sclerosis.

Of note for this clonotype: Sequence at one end of the junction differs from germline and may be a read error. This chain uses TRBV6-5 with TRBJ2-1; 10 bases fit TRBD2. The CDR3 sequence is 12 residues long. CDR1 MNHEY and CDR2 SVGAGI come from the germline V gene. CDR3 region: CSSGRGPGEQFF. As DNA, the CDR3 is TGTTCCAGCGGGAGGGGGCCAGGGGAGCAGTTCTTC.

The chain employs TRBV29-1 and TRBJ1-2, with D unclear. Trimming cost V 6 bases and J 6 bases, with 11 bases left between them. CDR1 is SQVTM and CDR2 is ANQGSEA in the germline V gene. The CDR3 has 11 amino acids. The CDR3 DNA sequence: TGCAGCGTCGGTCGTTCAGATGGCTACACCTTC. Translating gives CSVGRSDGYTF.

This chain connects TRBV3-1 to TRBJ2-7; D is unresolved. The CDR3 has 15 residues. Germline V lookup: CDR1 LGHDT, CDR2 YNNKEL (reference sequence). Trimming left V 3 bases short and J 2 bases short, with 14 bases between. The chain's CDR3 is CASSHPGSLPYEQYF. CDR3 DNA: TGTGCCAGCAGCCATCCGGGCTCCTTACCCTACGAGCAGTACTTC.

The chain uses TRBV2 and TRBJ1-2; possibly TRBD1 for D (5 bases). Germline loops: CDR1 SNHLY, CDR2 FYNNEI. This CDR3 region has 12 residues. V gave up 5 bases and J gave up 7 bases, with 11 bases separating them. The CDR3 sequence is CASSIGGVGYTF. CDR3 nucleotide sequence: TGTGCCAGCAGTATCGGGGGGGTTGGCTACACCTTC.

The chain employs TRBV29-1 and TRBJ2-3; 10 nucleotides match TRBD2. V was clipped by 1 base and J by 6 bases; unmatched bases: 7. CDR3 length: 15 amino acids. Germline CDR1 SQVTM, CDR2 ANQGSEA. The chain's CDR3 is CSVEGLAGVSDTQYF. DNA for the CDR3: TGCAGCGTTGAAGGCCTAGCGGGAGTGTCTGATACGCAGTATTTT.

The CDR3 sequence is CASSDRPSYGYTF. Written as DNA, the CDR3 is TGTGCCAGCAGTGACAGGCCCTCATATGGCTACACCTTC. This chain links TRBV6-5 with TRBJ1-2; D possibly corresponds to TRBD1 (6 bases). Germline values: CDR1 MNHEY, CDR2 SVGAGI. The CDR3 consists of 13 residues. V was pared by 5 bases and J by 5 bases, with 12 bases between.

The CDR3 DNA is TGCGCCAGCAGCAATCCGACTACTAGCGGGAGGGGAACCTACAATGAGCAGTTCTTC. It yields the protein CASSNPTTSGRGTYNEQFF. The chain uses TRBV5-1 and TRBJ2-1; TRBD2 matches at 13 bases. Germline V CDR1 and CDR2: SGHRS, YFSETQ. V gave up 4 bases and J gave up 2 bases; unmatched junction bases: 12. CDR3 size: 19 residues.

The CDR3 bases are TGTGCCAGCAGCCAAGATGTCGGGACCCAGTACTTC. It specifies CASSQDVGTQYF. The chain combines TRBV14 with TRBJ2-5; D is undetermined. V lost 0 bases and J lost 7, with 6 bases in between. This CDR3 comprises 12 residues. Germline CDR1 SGHDN, CDR2 FVKESK.

The V gene is TRBV7-9, the J gene TRBJ1-1; D unresolved. This CDR3 comprises 15 residues. Trimming left V 3 bases short and J 1 base short, with 12 bases between. Germline V gene sequence: CDR1 SEHNR, CDR2 FQNEAQ (reference sequence). The CDR3 sequence is CASSLGGRQNTEAFF. In DNA form, the CDR3 reads TGTGCCAGCAGCTTGGGTGGACGACAGAACACTGAAGCTTTCTTT.

The rearrangement joins TRBV28 to TRBJ2-3; 10 bases align to TRBD2. The germline V gene has CDR1 MDHEN and CDR2 SYDVKM. The CDR3 has 18 amino acids. Trimming at V came to 6 bases and at J to 6 bases, leaving 18 bases not matched to a gene. CDR3 bases: TGTGCCAGCAGCCCTAGGAAGTGGGCAGCGGGAGGGCCGGATACGCAGTATTTT. Its translation is CASSPRKWAAGGPDTQYF.